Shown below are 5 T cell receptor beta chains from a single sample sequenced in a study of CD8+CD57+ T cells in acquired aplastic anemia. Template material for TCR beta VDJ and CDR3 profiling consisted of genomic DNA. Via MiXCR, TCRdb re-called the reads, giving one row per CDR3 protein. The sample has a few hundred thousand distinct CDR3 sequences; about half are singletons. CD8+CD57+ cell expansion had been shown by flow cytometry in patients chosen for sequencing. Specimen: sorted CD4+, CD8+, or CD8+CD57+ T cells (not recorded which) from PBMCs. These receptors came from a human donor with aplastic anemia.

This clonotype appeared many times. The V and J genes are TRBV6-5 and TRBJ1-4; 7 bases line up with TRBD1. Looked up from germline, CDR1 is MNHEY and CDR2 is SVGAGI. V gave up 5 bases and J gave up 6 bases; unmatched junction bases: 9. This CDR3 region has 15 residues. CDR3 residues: CASSANRGDDEKLFF. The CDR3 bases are TGTGCCAGCAGTGCAAACAGGGGAGATGATGAAAAACTGTTTTTT.

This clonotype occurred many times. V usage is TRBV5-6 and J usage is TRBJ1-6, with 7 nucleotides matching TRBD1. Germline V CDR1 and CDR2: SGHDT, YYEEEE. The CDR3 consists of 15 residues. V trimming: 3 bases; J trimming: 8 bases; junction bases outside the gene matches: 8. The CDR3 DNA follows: TGTGCCAGCAGCTGGGGACAGCGCGATCATTCACCCCTCCACTTT. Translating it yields CASSWGQRDHSPLHF.

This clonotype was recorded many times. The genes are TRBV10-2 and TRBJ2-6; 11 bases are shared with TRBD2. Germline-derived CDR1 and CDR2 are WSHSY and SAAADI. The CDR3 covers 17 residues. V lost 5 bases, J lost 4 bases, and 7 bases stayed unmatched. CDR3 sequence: CASSPLAGGSGANVLTF. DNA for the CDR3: TGCGCCAGCAGTCCCCTAGCGGGGGGATCCGGGGCCAACGTCCTGACTTTC.

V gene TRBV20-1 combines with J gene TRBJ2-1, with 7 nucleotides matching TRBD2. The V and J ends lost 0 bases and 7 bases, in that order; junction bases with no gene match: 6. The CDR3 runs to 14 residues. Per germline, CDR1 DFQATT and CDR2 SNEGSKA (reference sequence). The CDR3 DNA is TGCAGTGCTAGAGATTCGGCGGGGGTGAATGAGCAGTTCTTC. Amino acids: CSARDSAGVNEQFF.

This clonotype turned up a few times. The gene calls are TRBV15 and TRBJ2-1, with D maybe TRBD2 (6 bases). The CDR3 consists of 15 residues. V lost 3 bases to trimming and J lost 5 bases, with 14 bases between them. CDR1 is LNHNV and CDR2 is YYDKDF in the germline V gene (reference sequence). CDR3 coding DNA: TGTGCCACCAGCAGGGGCAGGGAGGTGGACAATGAGCAGTTCTTC. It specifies CATSRGREVDNEQFF.